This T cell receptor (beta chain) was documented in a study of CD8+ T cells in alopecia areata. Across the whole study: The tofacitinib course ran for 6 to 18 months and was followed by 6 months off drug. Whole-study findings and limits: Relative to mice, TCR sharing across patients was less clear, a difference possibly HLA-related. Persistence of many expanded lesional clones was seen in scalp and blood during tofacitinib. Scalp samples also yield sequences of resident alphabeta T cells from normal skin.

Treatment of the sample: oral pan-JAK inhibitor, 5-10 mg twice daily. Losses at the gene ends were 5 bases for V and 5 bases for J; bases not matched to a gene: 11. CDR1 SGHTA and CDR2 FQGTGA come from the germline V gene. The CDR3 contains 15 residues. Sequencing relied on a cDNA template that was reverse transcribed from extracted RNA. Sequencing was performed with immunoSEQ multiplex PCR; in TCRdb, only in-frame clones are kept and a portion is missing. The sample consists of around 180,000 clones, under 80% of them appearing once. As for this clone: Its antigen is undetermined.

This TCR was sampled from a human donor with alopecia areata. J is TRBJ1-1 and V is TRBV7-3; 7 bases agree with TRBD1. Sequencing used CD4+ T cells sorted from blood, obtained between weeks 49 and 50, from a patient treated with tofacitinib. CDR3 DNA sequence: TGTGCCAGCAGCCCCGGACCGAGCAGGGGGACTGAAGCTTTCTTT. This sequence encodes CASSPGPSRGTEAFF.